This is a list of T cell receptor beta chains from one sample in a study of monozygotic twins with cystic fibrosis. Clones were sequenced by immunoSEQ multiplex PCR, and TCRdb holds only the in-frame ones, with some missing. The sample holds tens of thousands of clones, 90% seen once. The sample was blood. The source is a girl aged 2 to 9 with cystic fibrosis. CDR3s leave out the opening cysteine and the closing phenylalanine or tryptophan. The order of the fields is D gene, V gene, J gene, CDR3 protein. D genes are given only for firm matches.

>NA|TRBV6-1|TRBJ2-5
ASSRDRGETQY
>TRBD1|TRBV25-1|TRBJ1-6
ASSPDRGRNSPLH
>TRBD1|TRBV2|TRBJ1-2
ASSRDRNGYT
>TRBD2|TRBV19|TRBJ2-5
ASSLLSGVQETQY
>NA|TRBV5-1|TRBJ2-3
ASSTGRGTNTDTQY
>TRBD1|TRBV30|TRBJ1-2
AWNKGQLGYT
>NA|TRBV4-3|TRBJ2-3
ASSQDPSSADTQY
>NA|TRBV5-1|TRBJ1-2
ASSLEAGRNYGYT
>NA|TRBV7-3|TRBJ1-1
ASSLGGPRGEAF
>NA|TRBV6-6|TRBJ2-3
ASSELTDTQY
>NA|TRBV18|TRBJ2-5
ASSLQETQY
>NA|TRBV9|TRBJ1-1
ASTPRGDVNTEAF
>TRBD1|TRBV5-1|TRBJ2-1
ASSLGDRDNEQF
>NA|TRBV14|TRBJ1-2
ASSQLGGNYGYT
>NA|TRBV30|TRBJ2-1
AWSVRRKGTGNEQF
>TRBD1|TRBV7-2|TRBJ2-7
ASSSHGGQDDYEQY
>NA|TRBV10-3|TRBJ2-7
AISPAAYEQY
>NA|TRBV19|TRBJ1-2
ASSITHRDHYGYT
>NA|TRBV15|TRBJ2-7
ATSREWTIYEQY
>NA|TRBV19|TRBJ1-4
ASSPPGVDEKLF
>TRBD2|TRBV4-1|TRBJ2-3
ASSRLAGGPDTQY
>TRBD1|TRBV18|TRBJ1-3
ASSPDTGTGSGNTIY
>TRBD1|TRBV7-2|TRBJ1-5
ASSTTGGQPQH
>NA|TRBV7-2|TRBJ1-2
ASSLGGPNYGYT
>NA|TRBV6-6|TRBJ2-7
ASSYKGYEQY
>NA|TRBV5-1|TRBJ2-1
ASSLFRQDYNEQF
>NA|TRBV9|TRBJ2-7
ASSVDARTTTEQY
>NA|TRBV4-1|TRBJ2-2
ASSQVDSGTGELF
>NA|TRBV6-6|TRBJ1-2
ASSYEKDGYT
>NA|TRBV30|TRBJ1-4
AWSVQEKLF
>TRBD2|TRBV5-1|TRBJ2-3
ASSAGTRGNTQY
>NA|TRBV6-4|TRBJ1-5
ASSDLPGVAGIMNQPQH
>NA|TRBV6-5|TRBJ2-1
ASSYRQAFALGEQF